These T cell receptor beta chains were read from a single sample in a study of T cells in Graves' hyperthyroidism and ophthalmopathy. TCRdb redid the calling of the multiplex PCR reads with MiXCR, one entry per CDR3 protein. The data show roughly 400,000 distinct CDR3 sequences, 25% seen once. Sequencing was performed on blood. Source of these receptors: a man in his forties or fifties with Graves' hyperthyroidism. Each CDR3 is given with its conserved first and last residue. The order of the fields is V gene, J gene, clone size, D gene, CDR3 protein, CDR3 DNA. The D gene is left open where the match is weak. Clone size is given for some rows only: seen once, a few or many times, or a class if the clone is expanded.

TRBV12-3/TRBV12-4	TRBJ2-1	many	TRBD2	CASSLWGLYNEQFF	TGTGCCAGCAGTTTATGGGGACTATACAATGAGCAGTTCTTC
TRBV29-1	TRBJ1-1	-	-	CSASLGSGSEAFF	TGCAGCGCTTCCCTGGGATCTGGCTCTGAAGCTTTCTTT
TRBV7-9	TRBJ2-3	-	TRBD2	CASSFGEGSDTQYF	TGTGCCAGCAGCTTCGGGGAGGGATCAGATACGCAGTATTTT
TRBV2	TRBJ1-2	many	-	CASSHRSEYGYTF	TGTGCCAGCAGTCACAGAAGTGAATATGGCTACACCTTC
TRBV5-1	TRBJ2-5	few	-	CASRKAGTDKETQYF	TGCGCCAGCAGGAAAGCCGGGACGGATAAAGAGACCCAGTACTTC
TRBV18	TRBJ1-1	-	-	CASSPQSKNTEAFF	TGTGCCAGCTCACCACAATCTAAGAACACTGAAGCTTTCTTT
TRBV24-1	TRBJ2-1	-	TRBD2	CATSDQTSGRPNEQFF	TGTGCCACCAGTGATCAGACTAGCGGACGACCTAATGAGCAGTTCTTC
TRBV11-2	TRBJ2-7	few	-	CASSLDVGTEQYF	TGTGCCAGCAGCTTAGATGTGGGTACCGAGCAGTACTTC
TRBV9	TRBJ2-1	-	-	CASSVGAALNEQFF	TGTGCCAGCAGCGTAGGTGCGGCCCTCAATGAGCAGTTCTTC
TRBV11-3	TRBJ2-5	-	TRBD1	CASRPRTGPGETQYF	TGTGCCAGCAGACCAAGGACAGGCCCGGGAGAGACCCAGTACTTC
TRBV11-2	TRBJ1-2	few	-	CASSLAWGNYGYTF	TGTGCCAGCAGCTTAGCGTGGGGTAACTATGGCTACACCTTC
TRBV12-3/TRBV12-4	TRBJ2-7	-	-	CASSFLGVGMNEQYF	TGTGCCAGCAGTTTTTTGGGAGTCGGTATGAACGAGCAGTACTTC
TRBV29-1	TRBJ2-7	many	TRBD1	CSVSTGLSSYEQYF	TGCAGCGTATCGACAGGGCTAAGCTCCTACGAGCAGTACTTC
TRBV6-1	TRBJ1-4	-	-	CASSEWGEKLFF	TGTGCCAGCAGTGAATGGGGAGAAAAACTGTTTTTT
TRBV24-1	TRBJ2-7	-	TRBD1	CATSSGTGVNEQYF	TGTGCCACCAGCAGCGGGACAGGGGTCAACGAGCAGTACTTC
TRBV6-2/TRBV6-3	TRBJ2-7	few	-	CASRPDTYEQYF	TGTGCCAGCAGACCCGACACCTACGAGCAGTACTTC
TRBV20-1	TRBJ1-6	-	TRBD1	CSASKSGGLNSPLHF	TGCAGTGCTAGTAAATCAGGGGGACTCAATTCACCCCTCCACTTT
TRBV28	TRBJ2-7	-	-	CASSLAPSPYEQYF	TGTGCCAGCAGCCTAGCTCCGAGCCCCTACGAGCAGTACTTC
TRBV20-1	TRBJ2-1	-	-	CSAYFGGRNEQFF	TGCAGTGCCTACTTCGGAGGGCGCAATGAGCAGTTCTTC
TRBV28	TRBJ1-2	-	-	CASSFWGGYTF	TGTGCCAGCAGTTTCTGGGGGGGCTACACCTTC
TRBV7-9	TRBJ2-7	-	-	CASSFSGPRDEQYF	TGTGCCAGCAGCTTCTCAGGGCCTCGGGACGAGCAGTACTTC
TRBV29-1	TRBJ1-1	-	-	CSVGSMNTEAFF	TGCAGCGTGGGAAGTATGAACACTGAAGCTTTCTTT
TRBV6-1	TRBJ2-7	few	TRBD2	CASSSHRTSGTYEQYF	TGTGCCAGCAGTTCCCACAGGACTAGCGGGACCTACGAGCAGTACTTC
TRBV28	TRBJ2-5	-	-	CATTPQGLKTQYF	TGTGCCACAACACCACAGGGACTTAAGACCCAGTACTTC
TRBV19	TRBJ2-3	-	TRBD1	CASSISGTGGTQYF	TGTGCCAGTAGTATCTCCGGGACAGGGGGCACGCAGTATTTT
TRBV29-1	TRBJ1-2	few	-	CSVVLQGNYGYTF	TGCAGCGTAGTCCTACAGGGTAACTATGGCTACACCTTC
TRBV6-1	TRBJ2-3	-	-	CASSPLVGAGTSTDTQYF	TGTGCCAGCAGTCCGTTGGTCGGGGCGGGGACCAGCACAGATACGCAGTATTTT
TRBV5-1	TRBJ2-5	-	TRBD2	CASSLSAGGGETQYF	TGCGCCAGCAGCTTGTCAGCGGGAGGAGGGGAGACCCAGTACTTC
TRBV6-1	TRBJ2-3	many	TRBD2	CASLLAHLTDTQYF	TGTGCCAGCCTACTAGCGCATCTTACAGATACGCAGTATTTT
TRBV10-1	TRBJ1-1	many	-	CASSEAGLDTEAFF	TGCGCCAGCAGTGAGGCAGGGTTGGACACTGAAGCTTTCTTT
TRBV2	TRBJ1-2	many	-	CASSELVRTNFNYGYTF	TGTGCCAGCAGTGAATTAGTTAGGACGAACTTCAACTATGGCTACACCTTC
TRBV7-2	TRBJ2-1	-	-	CASSLEPPEQFF	TGTGCCAGCAGCTTAGAACCCCCTGAGCAGTTCTTC
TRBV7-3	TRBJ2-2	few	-	CASSLTGGTNTGELFF	TGTGCCAGCAGCTTAACGGGCGGGACGAACACCGGGGAGCTGTTTTTT
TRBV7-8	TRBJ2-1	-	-	CASSKDRTSVNNEQFF	TGTGCCAGCAGCAAAGACAGGACGTCAGTTAACAATGAGCAGTTCTTC
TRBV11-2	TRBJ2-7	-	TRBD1	CASSLEWGTGEADEQYF	TGTGCCAGCAGCTTAGAGTGGGGGACAGGGGAAGCAGACGAGCAGTACTTC
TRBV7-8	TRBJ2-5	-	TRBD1	CASSLGQGAETQYF	TGTGCCAGCAGCTTAGGACAGGGGGCGGAGACCCAGTACTTC
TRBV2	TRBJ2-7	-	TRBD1	CASRHPGQGSNEQYF	TGTGCCAGCCGTCATCCGGGACAGGGGTCCAACGAGCAGTACTTC
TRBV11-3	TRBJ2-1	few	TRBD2	CASSVRLAGVDEQFF	TGTGCCAGCAGCGTCCGGCTAGCGGGAGTCGATGAGCAGTTCTTC
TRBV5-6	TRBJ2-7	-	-	CASSSGLTETYEQYF	TGTGCCAGCAGCTCCGGACTCACCGAGACCTACGAGCAGTACTTC
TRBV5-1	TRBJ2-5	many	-	CASSLQGLQETQYF	TGCGCCAGCAGCTTGCAGGGACTGCAGGAGACCCAGTACTTC